In this sample, the clone carrying this TCR beta chain turned up a few times. Its antigen remains unidentified. This entry comes from a study of OX40 agonist ivuxolimab in advanced cancers. Across the study: Hepatocellular carcinoma, melanoma, renal cell or head and neck cancer occurred in dose-escalation patients. Three dose-escalation patients had partial responses: one with hepatocellular carcinoma and two with cutaneous melanoma. Study conclusions and caveats: Researchers report that CD8+ T cells had, on average, more expanded clones than CD4+.

The assay was immunoSEQ multiplex PCR, and TCRdb's table has in-frame clones only and misses some. The repertoire holds approximately 110,000 clones, with around 93% as singletons. Germline CDR1 reads WNHNN; CDR2 reads SYGVQD (reference sequence). The CDR3 is made up of 14 amino acids. The V end was cut by 10 bases, the J end by 0 bases, with 16 bases between. The sequencing used CD4+ or CD8+ T cells sorted from blood, collected in a trial of the OX40 agonist ivuxolimab. The TCR sequence derives from an adult with an advanced solid tumor such as melanoma, head and neck, liver or kidney cancer. V gene TRBV10-1 combines with J gene TRBJ2-7, with D unclear. This CDR3 reads CATSDAAFSYEQYF. CDR3 sequence (DNA): TGCGCCACATCGGACGCAGCTTTCTCCTACGAGCAGTACTTC.